A single sample gave rise to the 7 T cell receptor beta chains below, sequenced in a study of blood T cells in healthy people across ages. The authors ran a second PCR of roughly 6 to 11 cycles using a sample-barcoded 5' primer and a J-beta primer mix. TCRdb re-derived calls from the 5' RACE reads in MiXCR, one entry per CDR3 protein. The profile covers 1,800,000 or so distinct CDR3 sequences, with about 39% appearing a single time and 23% taken by the ten largest. The sample taken for sequencing was blood. Every receptor here comes from a human donor in good health.

The chain links TRBV20-1 to TRBJ1-2; D possibly corresponds to TRBD1 (5 bases). The V end was cut by 6 bases, the J end by 4 bases, with 12 bases between. The CDR3 is made up of 12 amino acids. CDR1 and CDR2 from the germline V gene are DFQATT and SNEGSKA (reference sequence). The CDR3 region is CSAGEFGYGYTF. The CDR3, as DNA: TGCAGTGCGGGGGAGTTTGGCTATGGCTACACCTTC.

This clonotype has only a few counts. The chain uses TRBV2 and TRBJ2-4; a possible D gene is TRBD1 (6 bases). The J call may not be correct, given that the DNA end is closer to TRBJ2-7. The germline V gene encodes CDR1 SNHLY and CDR2 FYNNEI. The CDR3 is 14 residues long. The CDR3 nucleotides read TGTGCCAGCAGTGAATCAGGGGAGACCTACGAGCAGTACTTC. This codes for CASSESGETYEQYF.

This rearrangement joins TRBV20-1 to TRBJ2-5, with TRBD2 matching over 8 bases. CDR3 length: 15 amino acids. Germline CDR1 reads DFQATT; CDR2 reads SNEGSKA (reference sequence). V shed 3 bases and J 1 base; nucleotides not matched to a gene: 7. The CDR3 spells CSASNLAGSQETQYF. The DNA of the CDR3 is TGCAGTGCTAGTAATCTAGCGGGTAGCCAAGAGACCCAGTACTTC.

The chain joins TRBV27 to TRBJ1-1; D perhaps matches TRBD1 (6 bases). Germline V lookup: CDR1 MNHEY, CDR2 SMNVEV (reference sequence). Trimming cost V 3 bases and J 3 bases, with 29 bases left between them. The CDR3 sequence is 20 residues long. CDR3 protein: CASSFGVRGGIGALDTEAFF. The DNA for the CDR3 is TGTGCCAGCAGTTTTGGAGTCAGGGGAGGGATCGGGGCATTGGACACTGAAGCTTTCTTT.

The chain has TRBV12-3 or TRBV12-4 and TRBJ2-5; tentative D call: TRBD1 (5 bases). Trimming took 8 bases from V and 2 from J, leaving 18 bases between them. CDR3 length: 15 amino acids. The CDR3 loop reads CASSLGAAPQETQYF. The CDR3 nucleotides are TGTGCCAGCTCCCTAGGGGCAGCACCTCAAGAGACCCAGTACTTC.

This clonotype was detected only a few times. The V call is TRBV7-2, the J call TRBJ1-2, with no clear D. The CDR3 loop spans 13 amino acids. Germline CDR1 and CDR2: SGHTA and FQGNSA. V was pared by 2 bases and J by 8 bases, with 12 bases between. DNA of the CDR3: TGTGCCAGCAGCTTATATACCGCCTACGGCTACACCTTC. This encodes CASSLYTAYGYTF.

This clonotype was seen repeatedly, ten times or more. The chain employs TRBV29-1 and TRBJ2-1, with TRBD2 matching over 7 bases. The CDR3 has 14 residues. Germline trimming cut 0 bases from V and 4 bases from J; bases unmatched to any gene: 3. In germline, CDR1 is SQVTM, CDR2 ANQGSEA. Written as DNA, the CDR3 is TGCAGCGTTGAAGAGGGGACTACTTACAATGAGCAGTTCTTC. This encodes CSVEEGTTYNEQFF.